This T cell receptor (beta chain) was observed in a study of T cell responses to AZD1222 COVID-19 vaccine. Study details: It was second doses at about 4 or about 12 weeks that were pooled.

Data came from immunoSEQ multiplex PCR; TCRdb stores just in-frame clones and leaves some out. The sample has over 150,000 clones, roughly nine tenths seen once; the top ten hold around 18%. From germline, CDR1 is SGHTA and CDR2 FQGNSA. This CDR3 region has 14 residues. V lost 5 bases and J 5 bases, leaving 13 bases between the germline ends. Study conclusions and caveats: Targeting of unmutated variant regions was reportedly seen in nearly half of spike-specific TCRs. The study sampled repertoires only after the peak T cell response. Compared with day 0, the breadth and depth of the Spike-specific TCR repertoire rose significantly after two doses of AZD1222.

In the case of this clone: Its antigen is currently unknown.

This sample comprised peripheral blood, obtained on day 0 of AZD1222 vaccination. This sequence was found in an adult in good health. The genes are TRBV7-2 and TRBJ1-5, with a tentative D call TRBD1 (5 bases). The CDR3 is CASSPDRSYQPQHF. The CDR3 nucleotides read TGTGCCAGCAGCCCCGACAGATCCTATCAGCCCCAGCATTTT.